A single sample is the source of the 32 T cell receptor beta chains below, sequenced in a study of T cell clonotyping in hematopoietic cell transplantation. Some clones are missing from TCRdb's copy, which holds only in-frame ones; the method was immunoSEQ multiplex PCR. Among 750 to 1,000 clones listed, about three fifths were seen once. Sequences were derived from peripheral blood mononuclear cells, sampled 30 days after allogeneic stem cell transplant. The receptor set was obtained from a male patient aged 55 to 70 who had an allogeneic stem cell transplant, so the T cells may come from the graft donor. Some clones in this sample may be carry-over from other donors' samples.

This chain links TRBV18 with TRBJ2-2; 7 bases are shared with TRBD2. CDR1 is KGHSH and CDR2 is LQKENI in the germline V gene. The CDR3 runs 16 residues. The V segment lost 0 bases and the J segment 4 bases; nucleotides outside the gene matches: 5. CDR3 DNA sequence: TGTGCCAGCTCACCACCAAAGGGCGGGAGCACCGGGGAGCTGTTTTTT. This codes for CASSPPKGGSTGELFF. The whole variable domain, remainder taken from reference TRBV18 and TRBJ2-2, is NAGVMQNPRHLVRRRGQEARLRCSPMKGHSHVYWYRQLPEEGLKFMVYLQKENIIDESGMPKERFSAEFPKEGPSILRIQQVVRGDSAAYFCASSPPKGGSTGELFFGEGSRLTVL.

The CDR3 coding sequence is TGCGCCAGCAGCTCACTGACAGACCGACCTGTAAAACTGTTTTTT. This encodes CASSSLTDRPVKLFF. The J gene is TRBJ1-4, the V gene TRBV5-1, with D possibly TRBD1 on 5 matching bases. V was cut by 3 bases and J by 10 bases, with 19 bases left in between. Germline V gene lookup returns CDR1 SGHRS and CDR2 YFSETQ. This CDR3 comprises 15 residues. Drawing the rest from reference TRBV5-1 and TRBJ1-4, the complete variable domain is KAGVTQTPRYLIKTRGQQVTLSCSPISGHRSVSWYQQTPGQGLQFLFEYFSETQRNKGNFPGRFSGRQFSNSRSEMNVSTLELGDSALYLCASSSLTDRPVKLFFGSGTQLSVL.

This sequence joins TRBV6-6 and TRBJ1-1; D not certain. Trimming removed 4 bases from V and 0 bases from J, with 12 bases in between. CDR3 size: 15 residues. CDR1 is MNHNY, CDR2 SVGAGI, per germline (reference sequence). The CDR3 spells CASSLRREVNTEAFF. The CDR3 nucleotides read TGTGCCAGCAGTTTGAGAAGGGAGGTGAACACTGAAGCTTTCTTT.

The chain links TRBV11-2 to TRBJ1-5, with a tentative D call TRBD1 (5 bases). This CDR3 is 15 amino acids long. Germline V CDR1 and CDR2: SGHAT, FQNNGV. Trimming took off 0 bases at V and 8 bases at J, with 14 bases between the two ends. CDR3 loop: CASSLDPQGWEPQHF. The CDR3 coding sequence is TGTGCCAGCAGCTTAGATCCCCAGGGTTGGGAGCCCCAGCATTTT.

This chain joins TRBV19 and TRBJ2-3; D remains unclear. The germline V gene encodes CDR1 LNHDA and CDR2 SQIVND (reference sequence). Trimming shortened V by 5 bases and J by 4 bases, and 10 bases separated the two germline ends. The CDR3 has 13 residues. CDR3 protein: CASSDRRSDTQYF. The CDR3 DNA follows: TGTGCCAGTAGTGATAGGCGATCAGATACGCAGTATTTT.

This clone was detected only a few times. This chain connects TRBV19 to TRBJ1-1; a possible D gene is TRBD1 (5 bases). There are 13 residues in the CDR3. Germline V CDR1 and CDR2: LNHDA, SQIVND (reference sequence). V lost 5 bases and J 8 bases, leaving 15 bases between the germline ends. CDR3 protein: CASSPVGQVEAFF. CDR3 bases: TGTGCCAGTAGTCCGGTGGGGCAGGTCGAAGCTTTCTTT.

The genes are TRBV6-6 and TRBJ2-7; D is possibly TRBD1 or TRBD2 (5 bases each). V lost 1 base to trimming and J lost 0 bases, with 10 bases between them. Germline lookup yields CDR1 MNHNY and CDR2 SVGAGI (reference sequence). CDR3 size: 15 residues. CDR3 sequence (DNA): TGTGCCAGCAGTTACTTTGGGGGTTTCTCCTACGAGCAGTACTTC. Amino acids: CASSYFGGFSYEQYF.

The chain links TRBV19 to TRBJ2-3; possibly TRBD1 or TRBD2 for D (5 bases each). CDR3 length equals 17 residues. Germline CDR1 reads LNHDA; CDR2 reads SQIVND (reference sequence). V was cut by 2 bases and J by 6 bases, with 21 bases left in between. The CDR3 loop is CASSIYPGTGKFDTQYF. CDR3 bases: TGTGCCAGTAGTATATACCCCGGGACCGGGAAATTCGATACGCAGTATTTT.

The V and J genes are TRBV11-3 and TRBJ1-1; D possibly corresponds to TRBD1 (5 bases). Germline CDR1 reads SGHNT; CDR2 reads YENEEA. The CDR3 sequence is 18 residues long. V lost 1 base to trimming and J lost 0 bases, with 18 bases between them. In DNA, the CDR3 is TGTGCCAGCAGCTTAGGGGACCAGGGAGGTACTATGAACACTGAAGCTTTCTTT. This codes for CASSLGDQGGTMNTEAFF.

Of note for this clone: One junction end disagrees with the germline gene, perhaps due to a read error. This chain connects TRBV4-1 to TRBJ2-2; 11 bases agree with TRBD1. This CDR3 comprises 17 residues. Germline V gene lookup returns CDR1 MGHRA and CDR2 YSYEKL. In DNA, the CDR3 is TGCGCCAGCAGCCAGGGACAGGGGGTTGGTCTCACCAGGGAGCTGTTTTTT. Translated, it gives CASSQGQGVGLTRELFF.

The chain links TRBV7-2 to TRBJ2-5; 8 bases align to TRBD1. The CDR3 covers 17 residues. The V gene end was trimmed by 5 bases and the J gene end by 5 bases; junction bases not matched to a gene: 16. Germline assignment: CDR1 SGHTA and CDR2 FQGNSA. The CDR3 loop reads CASSRLEVSRDRETQYF. In nucleotides, the CDR3 is TGTGCCAGCAGCCGCCTGGAAGTGTCGAGGGACAGGGAGACCCAGTACTTC.

Within the sample, this clone is large. The chain uses TRBV21-1 and TRBJ1-6. TRBV21-1 corresponds to a pseudogene. The length of the CDR3 is 14 residues. CDR3 DNA: TGTGCCAGCTTCAGGGCGGGGCTAGGTTCACCCCTCCACTTT. It encodes CASFRAGLGSPLHF.

The V call is TRBV6-1, the J call TRBJ1-1, with 9 bases that match TRBD1. The CDR3 is 14 amino acids. V lost 4 bases, J lost 5 bases, and 5 bases stayed unmatched. Per germline, CDR1 MNHNS and CDR2 SASEGT. The CDR3 DNA reads as TGTGCCAGCAGTGTGGACAGGGGATGGACTGAAGCTTTCTTT. Translated: CASSVDRGWTEAFF.

This chain uses TRBV6-5 with TRBJ2-7; TRBD1 matches 9 bases. Germline-derived CDR1 and CDR2 are MNHEY and SVGAGI. After removal of 5 bases from V and 6 bases from J, the junction contained 8 bases not matched to a gene. This CDR3 has 14 amino acids. The CDR3, as DNA: TGTGCCAGCAGTACTACACAGGGGGCTACCGAGCAGTACTTC. Translated: CASSTTQGATEQYF.

This clone occurred a few times. The chain joins TRBV5-8 to TRBJ2-3; D is unresolved. This CDR3 has 13 amino acids. The V end lost 4 bases, the J end lost 4 bases, and 10 bases lay between the germline ends. Germline CDR1 and CDR2: SGHTS and YDEGEE. The DNA for the CDR3 is TGTGCCAGCAGCATACTAATAGCAGATACGCAGTATTTT. It codes for CASSILIADTQYF.

In its sample, this clone was seen a few times. The chain carries TRBV29-1 and TRBJ2-1; 7 bases align to TRBD1. The germline V gene encodes CDR1 SQVTM and CDR2 ANQGSEA. V trimming: 3 bases; J trimming: 8 bases; junction bases outside the gene matches: 4. The CDR3 runs 12 residues. The CDR3 DNA is TGCAGCGTTGATAGGGGGACAGATGAGCAGTTCTTC. It specifies CSVDRGTDEQFF.

In this sample, this clone turned up once. The rearrangement links TRBV29-1 to TRBJ2-3, with D uncertain. The CDR3 contains 12 residues. Germline CDR1 is SQVTM and CDR2 is ANQGSEA. V lost 3 bases, J lost 6 bases, and 10 bases lay in between. CDR3 bases: TGCAGCGTTGATCTGGGGTGGGATACGCAGTATTTT. Protein: CSVDLGWDTQYF.

This sequence joins TRBV4-2 and TRBJ2-5, with 10 bases identical to TRBD2. V shed 2 bases, J shed 4 bases, and the junction held 7 bases outside the gene matches. Per germline, CDR1 LGHNA and CDR2 YNFKEQ. The CDR3 consists of 16 residues. The CDR3 loop reads CASSQFRLAGAETQYF. The CDR3 DNA is TGTGCCAGCAGCCAATTTAGACTAGCGGGCGCAGAGACCCAGTACTTC.

V and J are TRBV30 and TRBJ2-7; possible D gene TRBD1, 6 bases. This CDR3 is 12 amino acids long. Trimming removed 8 bases from V and 6 bases from J, with 17 bases in between. The V gene's germline CDR1 is GTSNPN and CDR2 SVGIG (reference sequence). In nucleotides, the CDR3 is TGTGCCGCCTTTGGGGGCCGGGGCGAGCAGTACTTC. It is translated as CAAFGGRGEQYF. Drawing the rest from reference TRBV30 and TRBJ2-7, the complete variable domain is SQTIHQWPATLVQPVGSPLSLECTVEGTSNPNLYWYRQAAGRGLQLLFYSVGIGQISSEVPQNLSASRPQDRQFILSSKKLLLSDSGFYLCAAFGGRGEQYFGPGTRLTVT.

V and J are TRBV4-2 and TRBJ2-5; 12 bases map to TRBD2. V lost 4 bases to trimming and J lost 5 bases; unmatched junction nucleotides: 11. The length of the CDR3 is 17 residues. Germline V gene lookup returns CDR1 LGHNA and CDR2 YNFKEQ. The chain's CDR3 is CASSRWLAGGYVETQYF. DNA for the CDR3: TGTGCCAGCAGCCGGTGGCTAGCGGGGGGGTATGTGGAGACCCAGTACTTC.

The chain combines TRBV5-4 with TRBJ1-2; 9 bases agree with TRBD1. With V trimmed by 4 bases and J by 5 bases, 6 bases remained unmatched. The germline V gene has CDR1 SGHNT and CDR2 YYREEE (reference sequence). This CDR3 spans 14 amino acids. The CDR3 nucleotides read TGTGCCAGCAGCCCGGGACAGGGCAGGTATGGCTACACCTTC. Amino acid sequence: CASSPGQGRYGYTF. The whole variable domain, remainder taken from reference TRBV5-4 and TRBJ1-2, is ETGVTQSPTHLIKTRGQQVTLRCSSQSGHNTVSWYQQALGQGPQFIFQYYREEENGRGNFPPRFSGLQFPNYSSELNVNALELDDSALYLCASSPGQGRYGYTFGSGTRLTVV.

The chain combines TRBV7-8 with TRBJ2-3; D remains ambiguous. This CDR3 has 15 amino acids. Germline V gene data show CDR1 as SGHVS and CDR2 as FQNEAQ. Trimming stripped 1 base from V and 0 bases from J, with 8 bases between. The CDR3 DNA is TGTGCCAGCAGCTTAGGCAGCAGGAGCACAGATACGCAGTATTTT. Amino acid sequence: CASSLGSRSTDTQYF.

The rearrangement uses TRBV6-1 and TRBJ1-1; D is perhaps TRBD1 (6 bases). The germline V gene encodes CDR1 MNHNS and CDR2 SASEGT. This CDR3 comprises 13 residues. V lost 7 bases and J lost 7, with 16 bases in between. CDR3: CASILPRGGEAFF. Written as DNA, the CDR3 is TGTGCCAGCATCCTCCCCAGAGGGGGTGAAGCTTTCTTT.

V and J are TRBV18 and TRBJ1-1; D is perhaps TRBD1 (6 bases). The V gene lost 1 base and the J gene lost 7 bases, with 16 bases spanning the gap. The CDR3 extends over 15 amino acids. CDR1 is KGHSH, CDR2 LQKENI, per germline. The CDR3 reads CASSPQTGGGGEAFF. The CDR3 DNA follows: TGTGCCAGCTCACCACAGACAGGCGGGGGGGGTGAAGCTTTCTTT.

The rearrangement joins TRBV14 to TRBJ1-1, with D possibly being TRBD1 (5 bases). The germline gives CDR1 SGHDN, CDR2 FVKESK. V lost 1 base and J lost 8, with 14 bases in between. The CDR3 has 14 amino acids. The CDR3 sequence is CASSQGRGGLEAFF. The DNA for the CDR3 is TGTGCCAGCAGCCAAGGGAGGGGTGGGTTGGAAGCTTTCTTT.

The chain uses TRBV10-3 and TRBJ2-3, with 11 bases aligning to TRBD2. There are 14 residues in the CDR3. From germline, CDR1 is ENHRY and CDR2 SYGVKD. Trimming at V came to 6 bases and at J to 1 base, leaving 0 bases not matched to a gene. The CDR3 sequence: CAIRTSGGTDTQYF. The CDR3, as DNA: TGTGCCATCAGGACTAGCGGGGGCACAGATACGCAGTATTTT.

The J gene is TRBJ1-5, the V gene TRBV19; possible D gene TRBD1, 5 bases. The germline CDR1 and CDR2 sequences are LNHDA and SQIVND (reference sequence). The CDR3 covers 15 residues. V was trimmed by 3 bases and J by 3 bases, leaving 12 bases between them. DNA for the CDR3: TGTGCCAGTAGTATTTCCGACAGTGCCAATCAGCCCCAGCATTTT. Residues: CASSISDSANQPQHF.

This clone has a handful of counts. The chain couples TRBV6-5 to TRBJ1-2; a weak D match, TRBD1 (6 bases). CDR1 is MNHEY and CDR2 is SVGAGI in the germline V gene. V lost 6 bases, J lost 5 bases, and 13 bases lay in between. The CDR3 runs to 13 residues. CDR3 protein: CASRRTASYGYTF. DNA for the CDR3: TGTGCCAGCAGAAGGACAGCTTCTTATGGCTACACCTTC.

This clone was seen a handful of times. The V and J genes are TRBV30 and TRBJ1-4; 12 bases agree with TRBD1. The V gene end was trimmed by 0 bases and the J gene end by 4 bases; junction bases not matched to a gene: 3. This CDR3 spans 16 amino acids. Germline V gives CDR1 GTSNPN, CDR2 SVGIG (reference sequence). The CDR3 sequence: CAWSVGQGANNEKLFF. The CDR3 nucleotides are TGTGCCTGGAGTGTGGGACAGGGGGCGAATAATGAAAAACTGTTTTTT.

This chain joins TRBV6-5 and TRBJ2-5; 10 positions agree with TRBD1. The end of the DNA aligns better with TRBJ2-7, so the J call may be wrong. Germline-derived CDR1 and CDR2 are MNHEY and SVGAGI. CDR3 length equals 12 residues. The CDR3 DNA follows: TGTGCCAGCGGGACAGGGGCCTACGAGCAGTACTTC. It specifies CASGTGAYEQYF.

This clone was counted a few times. The chain uses TRBV4-1 and TRBJ2-2; D might be TRBD1 (6 bases). The CDR3 is 14 amino acids. Germline assignment: CDR1 MGHRA and CDR2 YSYEKL. V was cut by 1 base and J by 7 bases, with 10 bases left in between. CDR3 residues: CASSQVLGGGELFF. In nucleotides, the CDR3 is TGCGCCAGCAGCCAAGTTTTAGGGGGCGGGGAGCTGTTTTTT.

This chain uses TRBV5-1 with TRBJ2-2; no clear D gene. This CDR3 region has 15 residues. Trimming removed 1 base at V and 4 bases at J, with 11 bases between. Germline V gene lookup returns CDR1 SGHRS and CDR2 YFSETQ. CDR3 in amino acids: CASSLTVSGTGELFF. In DNA form, the CDR3 reads TGCGCCAGCAGCTTGACAGTTTCAGGCACCGGGGAGCTGTTTTTT.